The next 8 T cell receptor beta chains were all read from a single sample in a study of neoadjuvant nivolumab and ipilimumab in lung cancer. Using immunoSEQ multiplex PCR, the repertoire was profiled, and TCRdb retains in-frame clones only, with some absent. This sample carries over 25,000 clones, 76% of them seen once, and the ten largest clones take about 20%. The specimen comprised tumor tissue, sampled after neoadjuvant nivolumab, alone or with ipilimumab, at or shortly before surgery. These receptors were collected from an adult with non-small cell lung cancer.

Only a few counts were recorded for this clone. The rearrangement joins TRBV5-5 to TRBJ1-6, with 7 positions matching TRBD1. Losses at the gene ends were 4 bases for V and 5 bases for J; bases not matched to a gene: 6. The CDR3 has 15 residues. Germline CDR1 and CDR2: SGHKS and YYEKEE (reference sequence). CDR3 amino acids: CASSVRDRDNSPLHF. CDR3 nucleotides: TGTGCCAGCAGCGTCCGGGACAGAGATAATTCACCCCTCCACTTT.

This clone showed up just a few times. The chain combines TRBV21-1 with TRBJ2-7; the table's D call TRBD1 went unverified against the DNA. TRBV21-1 is deemed a pseudogene. The CDR3 loop spans 15 amino acids. CDR3 sequence: CASSKALRQSDEQYF. Here the CDR3 DNA reads TGTGCCAGCAGCAAAGCGCTTAGACAGTCGGACGAGCAGTACTTC.

The V call is TRBV9, the J call TRBJ2-1; the D is unclear. Trimming left V 0 bases short and J 7 bases short, with 8 bases between. From germline, CDR1 is SGDLS and CDR2 YYNGEE. The CDR3 is made up of 13 amino acids. CDR3: CASSVAPGNEQFF. The CDR3 bases are TGTGCCAGCAGCGTAGCTCCCGGGAATGAGCAGTTCTTC.

Comments on this clone: The junction departs from the called germline gene at one end, perhaps through a read error. V gene TRBV7-7 combines with J gene TRBJ2-3; 8 positions match TRBD2. This CDR3 is 14 amino acids long. Germline V gives CDR1 SSHAT, CDR2 FNYEAQ (reference sequence). The DNA for the CDR3 is TGTGCTAGCAGCTCGGGGGGGGGCACAGATACGCAGTATTTT. Translating it yields CASSSGGGTDTQYF.

This chain joins TRBV4-2 and TRBJ1-4; D call uncertain. There are 13 residues in the CDR3. Trimming left V 0 bases short and J 8 bases short, with 7 bases between. Germline V gene lookup returns CDR1 LGHNA and CDR2 YNFKEQ. This CDR3 is CASSQDVGEKLFF. The CDR3 DNA reads TGTGCCAGCAGCCAAGATGTCGGAGAAAAACTGTTTTTT.

V is TRBV11-2 and J is TRBJ1-1; D might be TRBD1 (5 bases). Trimming shortened V by 1 base and J by 5 bases, and 5 bases separated the two germline ends. Germline V gene lookup returns CDR1 SGHAT and CDR2 FQNNGV. The CDR3 is made up of 12 amino acids. CDR3: CASSLGQTEAFF. The DNA of the CDR3 is TGTGCCAGCAGCTTAGGACAGACTGAAGCTTTCTTT.

In its sample, this clone was seen a few times. This chain uses TRBV7-3 with TRBJ2-5, with D possibly being TRBD1 or TRBD2 (6 bases each). The CDR3 length is 14 residues. Trimming pared 6 bases from V and 4 bases from J, leaving 15 bases between. CDR1 is SGHTA, CDR2 FQGTGA, per germline. Here the CDR3 reads CASSFGGRGETQYF. The CDR3 DNA sequence: TGTGCCAGCAGTTTTGGGGGGCGAGGAGAGACCCAGTACTTC.

This sequence joins TRBV11-3 and TRBJ2-7; the D gene is possibly TRBD1 (6 bases). Germline lookup yields CDR1 SGHNT and CDR2 YENEEA. V was trimmed by 5 bases and J by 6 bases, leaving 14 bases between them. The CDR3 consists of 13 residues. CDR3 sequence: CASSIIQGGEQYF. CDR3 bases: TGTGCCAGCAGCATAATACAGGGCGGCGAGCAGTACTTC.